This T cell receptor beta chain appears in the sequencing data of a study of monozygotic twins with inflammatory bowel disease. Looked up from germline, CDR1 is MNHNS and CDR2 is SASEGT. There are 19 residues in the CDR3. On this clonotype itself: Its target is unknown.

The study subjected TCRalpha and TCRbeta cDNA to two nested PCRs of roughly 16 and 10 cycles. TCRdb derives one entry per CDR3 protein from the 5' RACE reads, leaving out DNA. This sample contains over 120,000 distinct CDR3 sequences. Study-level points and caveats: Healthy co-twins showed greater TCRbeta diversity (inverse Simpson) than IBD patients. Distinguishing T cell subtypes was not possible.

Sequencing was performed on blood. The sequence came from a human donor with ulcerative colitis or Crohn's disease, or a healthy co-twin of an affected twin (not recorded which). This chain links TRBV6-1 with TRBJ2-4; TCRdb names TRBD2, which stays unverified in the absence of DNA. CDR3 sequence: CASSEVLSLLLASKNIQYF.